These T cell receptor beta chains were read from a single sample in a study of Graves' ophthalmopathy and Graves' hyperthyroidism. MiXCR was run by TCRdb on the multiplex PCR reads, yielding one entry per CDR3 protein. Counted here are roughly 600,000 distinct CDR3 sequences, approximately 37% occurring once; the ten biggest clones make up roughly 4.5%. Sample: peripheral blood or thyroid tissue (not recorded which). These receptors were obtained from an adult man with Graves' hyperthyroidism. Both conserved end residues are part of each CDR3. The D gene is left open where the match is weak. For some rows the clone size is stated as once, few or many, or as a class when expanded; others skip it.

>TRBV15|.|TRBD1|TRBJ1-1
CATSRNRGQNTEAFF
TGTGCCACCAGCAGAAACAGGGGACAGAACACTGAAGCTTTCTTT
>TRBV29-1|few|.|TRBJ1-2
CSVEAGSGYTF
TGCAGCGTTGAAGCGGGTAGCGGCTACACCTTC
>TRBV7-3|.|.|TRBJ2-3
CASSLGAYTDTQYF
TGTGCCAGCAGCTTAGGCGCCTACACAGATACGCAGTATTTT
>TRBV5-4|.|TRBD1|TRBJ1-5
CASSQDLAPGGTHSNQPQHF
TGTGCCAGCAGCCAAGATCTGGCCCCAGGGGGAACTCATAGCAATCAGCCCCAGCATTTT
>TRBV2|.|TRBD1|TRBJ2-5
CASSFTGTGGEETQYF
TGTGCCAGCAGTTTCACCGGGACAGGGGGGGAAGAGACCCAGTACTTC
>TRBV14|few|.|TRBJ1-4
CASSQFLPIATNEKLFF
TGTGCCAGCAGCCAATTTCTCCCTATTGCAACTAATGAAAAACTGTTTTTT
>TRBV12-5|.|.|TRBJ1-2
CASSRGRGAGGYTF
TGTGCCAGCAGTCGGGGACGGGGAGCGGGTGGCTACACCTTC
>TRBV4-1|many|.|TRBJ1-2
CASSQESQGTNYGYTF
TGCGCCAGCAGCCAAGAAAGCCAAGGAACTAACTATGGCTACACCTTC
>TRBV9|many|.|TRBJ1-6
CASSVEASSRDSPLHF
TGTGCCAGCAGCGTAGAGGCGAGTTCTCGGGATTCACCCCTCCACTTT
>TRBV2|many|TRBD1|TRBJ1-6
CASRRQGDNSPLHF
TGTGCCAGCAGGAGACAGGGGGATAATTCACCCCTCCACTTT
>TRBV7-9|.|.|TRBJ2-3
CASSLMGGTTDTQYF
TGTGCCAGCAGCTTAATGGGTGGAACCACAGATACGCAGTATTTT
>TRBV2|many|.|TRBJ2-7
CASSSRITTYEQYF
TGTGCCAGCAGCTCCAGGATAACCACCTACGAGCAGTACTTC
>TRBV15|many|.|TRBJ1-5
CATSRVNRVSNQPQHF
TGTGCCACCAGCAGAGTCAACAGGGTAAGCAATCAGCCCCAGCATTTT
>TRBV20-1|once|.|TRBJ1-5
CSATTSGANYEHF
TGCAGTGCCACAACTAGCGGGGCTAACTACGAGCATTTT
>TRBV20-1|.|TRBD2|TRBJ2-3
CSARVSGGFTDTQYF
TGCAGTGCTAGAGTTAGCGGGGGCTTCACAGATACGCAGTATTTT
>TRBV5-4|many|.|TRBJ1-2
CASSLERFRRGGYTF
TGTGCCAGCAGCCTGGAGAGGTTTCGACGGGGGGGCTACACCTTC
>TRBV4-2|.|.|TRBJ2-1
CASSQEDVCNEQFF
TGTGCCAGCAGCCAAGAGGACGTGTGCAATGAGCAGTTCTTC
>TRBV7-9|.|TRBD1|TRBJ1-4
CASSFRDRGLEKLFF
TGTGCCAGCAGCTTCCGGGACAGGGGGCTTGAAAAACTGTTTTTT
>TRBV9|many|TRBD2|TRBJ2-5
CASSVASGRTQETQYF
TGTGCCAGCAGCGTCGCTAGCGGGAGGACCCAAGAGACCCAGTACTTC
>TRBV7-9|.|.|TRBJ2-1
CASSLAGFGEQFF
TGTGCCAGCAGCTTAGCGGGTTTTGGTGAGCAGTTCTTC
>TRBV7-2|many|.|TRBJ1-1
CASSTMTANTEAFF
TGTGCCAGCAGCACCATGACAGCGAACACTGAAGCTTTCTTT
>TRBV7-9|.|.|TRBJ1-1
CASSPHTATEGLNTEAFF
TGTGCCAGCAGTCCCCACACGGCAACCGAGGGACTGAACACTGAAGCTTTCTTT
>TRBV29-1|.|.|TRBJ1-1
CSVRLAGHTEAFF
TGCAGCGTACGACTAGCGGGACACACTGAAGCTTTCTTT
>TRBV20-1|.|.|TRBJ1-6
CSARVRANNSPLHF
TGCAGCGCTAGGGTGCGGGCTAATAATTCACCCCTCCACTTT
>TRBV29-1|many|.|TRBJ2-7
CSVWGAGEQYF
TGCAGCGTTTGGGGGGCTGGCGAGCAGTACTTC
>TRBV6-5|many|.|TRBJ2-6
CASSLAGSSGANVLTF
TGTGCCAGCAGTTTGGCGGGCAGCTCTGGGGCCAACGTCCTGACTTTC
>TRBV6-5|many|TRBD1|TRBJ2-6
CASSAGTGDGANVLTF
TGTGCCAGCAGCGCCGGGACAGGGGACGGGGCCAACGTCCTGACTTTC
>TRBV2|once|TRBD1|TRBJ2-7
CASTRDRASIDEQYF
TGTGCCAGCACCCGGGACAGGGCCTCGATCGATGAGCAGTACTTC
>TRBV12-3/TRBV12-4|many|.|TRBJ2-5
CASSGGTAAQYF
TGTGCCAGCAGTGGGGGGACGGCTGCCCAGTACTTC
>TRBV20-1|few|.|TRBJ2-4
CSARETYAKNIQYF
TGCAGTGCTAGAGAGACATATGCTAAAAACATTCAGTACTTC
>TRBV29-1|.|.|TRBJ1-2
CTGFQGRANYGYTF
TGCACCGGGTTTCAGGGCCGTGCTAACTATGGCTACACCTTC
>TRBV10-2|.|.|TRBJ2-6
CASSVGTGANVLTF
TGCGCCAGCAGTGTTGGGACTGGGGCCAACGTCCTGACTTTC
>TRBV2|.|TRBD1|TRBJ2-2
CASSPTGIDTGELFF
TGTGCCAGCAGCCCGACAGGGATAGACACCGGGGAGCTGTTTTTT
>TRBV7-8|.|TRBD2|TRBJ2-7
CASSTRTSGEQYF
TGTGCCAGCAGCACTCGGACTAGCGGCGAGCAGTACTTC
>TRBV19|.|.|TRBJ2-2
CASSSSGGKGGELFF
TGTGCCAGTAGTTCCTCAGGGGGGAAGGGCGGGGAGCTGTTTTTT
>TRBV20-1|.|.|TRBJ2-3
CSAVRDNTDTQYF
TGCAGTGCTGTCCGGGACAACACAGATACGCAGTATTTT
>TRBV28|few|.|TRBJ2-7
CASSVDGHSYEQYF
TGTGCCAGCAGTGTGGACGGGCACTCCTACGAGCAGTACTTC
>TRBV2|.|.|TRBJ1-5
CASSEDVASGQETQHF
TGTGCCAGCAGTGAGGATGTGGCTAGCGGCCAAGAGACCCAGCATTTT
>TRBV29-1|.|TRBD1|TRBJ2-7
CSVPGTVRYNEQYF
TGCAGCGTGCCCGGGACAGTACGCTACAATGAGCAGTACTTC
>TRBV20-1|many|TRBD1|TRBJ1-5
CSAHGQGDLPPNQPQHF
TGCAGTGCCCACGGACAGGGCGACCTTCCCCCCAATCAGCCCCAGCATTTT
>TRBV9|many|.|TRBJ1-2
CASSTPLQGWDYGYTF
TGTGCCAGCAGCACACCCCTACAGGGCTGGGACTATGGCTACACCTTC
>TRBV20-1|many|.|TRBJ1-2
CSARAGADVKGYTF
TGCAGTGCTAGAGCCGGGGCCGATGTGAAGGGCTACACCTTC
>TRBV13|.|TRBD1|TRBJ2-3
CASSQGGESDTQYF
TGTGCCAGCAGCCAAGGGGGCGAATCAGATACGCAGTATTTT
>TRBV7-8|many|.|TRBJ1-5
CASSLWIPRKGGSNQPQHF
TGTGCCAGCAGTTTATGGATCCCCCGCAAGGGCGGGAGCAATCAGCCCCAGCATTTT
>TRBV24-1|few|TRBD2|TRBJ2-7
CATSDLGEGSEQYF
TGTGCCACCAGTGATTTAGGGGAGGGCTCCGAGCAGTACTTC
>TRBV5-6|many|TRBD1|TRBJ1-1
CASSVYRQGLTGTFF
TGTGCCAGCAGCGTCTACCGACAGGGTTTAACTGGAACTTTCTTT
>TRBV28|.|TRBD1|TRBJ2-7
CASRPVDRGEQYF
TGTGCCAGCAGACCCGTGGACAGGGGCGAGCAGTACTTC
>TRBV19|many|TRBD1|TRBJ2-5
CASSISPTGPQETQYF
TGTGCCAGTAGTATATCCCCGACAGGGCCCCAAGAGACCCAGTACTTC
>TRBV9|few|TRBD1|TRBJ2-2
CASSVDLRGTGELFF
TGTGCCAGCAGCGTAGATCTCAGGGGGACGGGGGAGCTGTTTTTT
>TRBV2|.|.|TRBJ2-1
CASSDRRASYNEQFF
TGTGCCAGCAGTGACAGGAGGGCCTCCTACAATGAGCAGTTCTTC
>TRBV10-3|many|TRBD1|TRBJ1-1
CAIRKEGTGKGEAFF
TGTGCCATCAGGAAAGAAGGGACAGGGAAGGGTGAAGCTTTCTTT
>TRBV7-2|.|.|TRBJ2-3
CASSTGVKDTQYF
TGTGCCAGCAGTACGGGGGTCAAAGATACGCAGTATTTT
>TRBV28|few|.|TRBJ1-5
CASSLLRETNQPQHF
TGTGCCAGCAGTTTATTACGGGAAACCAATCAGCCCCAGCATTTT
>TRBV7-9|.|.|TRBJ2-1
CASSLGGLGLYNEQFF
TGTGCCAGCAGCTTAGGGGGCCTAGGGCTCTACAATGAGCAGTTCTTC
>TRBV19|.|TRBD2|TRBJ2-1
CASSLAGGLREQFF
TGTGCCAGTAGTTTGGCGGGAGGGTTACGTGAGCAGTTCTTC